The present TCR beta chain was sequenced within a study of neurological immune-mediated disorders. General study results and limits: The greatest degree of TCR clonal expansion was observed in HTLV-1-associated myelopathy, with the lowest in multiple sclerosis, below that of healthy controls.

TCRdb re-analysed the 5' RACE reads in MiXCR, keeping a single row per CDR3 protein. The sample shows roughly 50,000 distinct CDR3 sequences, 3.5% to 5% of them seen only once. This clonotype was detected ten times or more. The antigen is undetermined. CDR3 length equals 14 residues. The germline gives CDR1 SQVTM, CDR2 ANQGSEA. Trimming removed 7 bases at V and 4 bases at J, with 19 bases between. This receptor was taken from a woman aged 55 to 70 with multiple sclerosis. The chain employs TRBV29-1 and TRBJ1-1; TRBD1 might be the D (5 bases). Sequenced input: PBMCs. The CDR3 coding sequence is TGCAGCGCCGCCGCGGGGCTTGCGAGCACTGAAGCTTTCTTT. Amino acids: CSAAAGLASTEAFF.